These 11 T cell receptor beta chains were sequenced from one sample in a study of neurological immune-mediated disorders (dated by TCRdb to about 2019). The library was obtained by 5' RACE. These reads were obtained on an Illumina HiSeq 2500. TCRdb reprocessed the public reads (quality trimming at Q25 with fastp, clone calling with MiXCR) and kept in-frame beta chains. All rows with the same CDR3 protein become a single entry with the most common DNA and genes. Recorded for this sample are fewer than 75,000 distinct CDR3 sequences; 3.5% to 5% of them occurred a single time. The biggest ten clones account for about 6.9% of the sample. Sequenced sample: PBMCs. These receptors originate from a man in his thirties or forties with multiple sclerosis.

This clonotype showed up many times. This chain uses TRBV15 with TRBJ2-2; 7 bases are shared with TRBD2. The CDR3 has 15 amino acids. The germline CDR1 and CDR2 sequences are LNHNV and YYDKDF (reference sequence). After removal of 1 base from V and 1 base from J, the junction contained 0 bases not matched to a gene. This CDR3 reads CATSRAGGNTGELFF. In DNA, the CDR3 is TGTGCCACCAGCAGAGCGGGGGGGAACACCGGGGAGCTGTTTTTT.

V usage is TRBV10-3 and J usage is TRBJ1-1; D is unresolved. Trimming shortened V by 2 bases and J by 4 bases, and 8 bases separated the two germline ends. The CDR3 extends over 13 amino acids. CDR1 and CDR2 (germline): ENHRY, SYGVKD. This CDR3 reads CAISETRGTEAFF. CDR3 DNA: TGTGCCATCAGTGAGACACGCGGCACTGAAGCTTTCTTT.

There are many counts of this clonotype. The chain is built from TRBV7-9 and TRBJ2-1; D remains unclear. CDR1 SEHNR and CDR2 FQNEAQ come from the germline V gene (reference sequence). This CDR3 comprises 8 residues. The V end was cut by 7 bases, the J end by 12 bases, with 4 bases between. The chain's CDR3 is CASIPQFF. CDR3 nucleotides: TGTGCCAGCATTCCGCAGTTCTTC.

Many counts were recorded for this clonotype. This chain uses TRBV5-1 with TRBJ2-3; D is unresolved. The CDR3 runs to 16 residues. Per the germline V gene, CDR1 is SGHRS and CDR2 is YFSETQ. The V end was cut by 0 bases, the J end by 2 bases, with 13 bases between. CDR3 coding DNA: TGCGCCAGCAGCTTGGATCCGACGGGCCTCACAGATACGCAGTATTTT. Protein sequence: CASSLDPTGLTDTQYF. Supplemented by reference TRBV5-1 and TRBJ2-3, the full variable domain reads KAGVTQTPRYLIKTRGQQVTLSCSPISGHRSVSWYQQTPGQGLQFLFEYFSETQRNKGNFPGRFSGRQFSNSRSEMNVSTLELGDSALYLCASSLDPTGLTDTQYFGPGTRLTVL.

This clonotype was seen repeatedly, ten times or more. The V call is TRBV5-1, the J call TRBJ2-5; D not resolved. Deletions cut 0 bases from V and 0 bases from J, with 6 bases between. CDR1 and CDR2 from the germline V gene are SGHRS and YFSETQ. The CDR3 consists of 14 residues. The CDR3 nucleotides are TGCGCCAGCAGCTTGGCGGAGAACCAAGAGACCCAGTACTTC. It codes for CASSLAENQETQYF.

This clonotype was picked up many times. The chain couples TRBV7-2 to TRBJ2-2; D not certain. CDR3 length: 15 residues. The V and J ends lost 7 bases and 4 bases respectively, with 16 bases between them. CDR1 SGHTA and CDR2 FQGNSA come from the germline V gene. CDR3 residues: CASTSLGVSTGELFF. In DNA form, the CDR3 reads TGTGCCAGCACCTCATTAGGCGTAAGCACCGGGGAGCTGTTTTTT.

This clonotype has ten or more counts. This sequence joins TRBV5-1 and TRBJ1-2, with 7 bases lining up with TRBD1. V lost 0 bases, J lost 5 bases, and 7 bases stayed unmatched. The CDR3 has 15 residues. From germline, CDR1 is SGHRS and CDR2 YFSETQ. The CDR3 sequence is CASSLDAGGGYGYTF. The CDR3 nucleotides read TGCGCCAGCAGCTTGGATGCAGGGGGAGGTTATGGCTACACCTTC.

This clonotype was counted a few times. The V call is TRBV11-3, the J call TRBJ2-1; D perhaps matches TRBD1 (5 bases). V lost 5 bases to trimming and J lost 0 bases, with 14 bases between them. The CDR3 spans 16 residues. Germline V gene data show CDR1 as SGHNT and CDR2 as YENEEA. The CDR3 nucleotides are TGTGCCAGCAGCCCCAGGGCCGGGCTCTCCTACAATGAGCAGTTCTTC. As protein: CASSPRAGLSYNEQFF. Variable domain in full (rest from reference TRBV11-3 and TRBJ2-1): EAGVVQSPRYKIIEKKQPVAFWCNPISGHNTLYWYLQNLGQGPELLIRYENEEAVDDSQLPKDRFSAERLKGVDSTLKIQPAELGDSAVYLCASSPRAGLSYNEQFFGPGTRLTVL.

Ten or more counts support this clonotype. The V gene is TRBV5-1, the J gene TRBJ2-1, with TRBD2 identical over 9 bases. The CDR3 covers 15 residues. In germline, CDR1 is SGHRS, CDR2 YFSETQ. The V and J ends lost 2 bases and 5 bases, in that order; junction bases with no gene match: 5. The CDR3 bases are TGCGCCAGCAGCTTAGGGGCTAGCGGGGACAATGAGCAGTTCTTC. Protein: CASSLGASGDNEQFF.

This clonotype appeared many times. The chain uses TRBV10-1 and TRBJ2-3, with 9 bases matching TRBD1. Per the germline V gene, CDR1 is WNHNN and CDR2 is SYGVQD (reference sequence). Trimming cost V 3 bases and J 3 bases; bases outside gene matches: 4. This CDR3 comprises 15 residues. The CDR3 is CASSDPGTGTDTQYF. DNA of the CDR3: TGCGCCAGCAGTGACCCCGGGACAGGGACAGATACGCAGTATTTT.

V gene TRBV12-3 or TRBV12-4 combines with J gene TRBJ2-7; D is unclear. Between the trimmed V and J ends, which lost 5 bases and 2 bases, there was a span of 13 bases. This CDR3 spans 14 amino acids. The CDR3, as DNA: TGTGCCAGCAGTCGGACGGACGGGCCCTACGAGCAGTACTTC. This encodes CASSRTDGPYEQYF.